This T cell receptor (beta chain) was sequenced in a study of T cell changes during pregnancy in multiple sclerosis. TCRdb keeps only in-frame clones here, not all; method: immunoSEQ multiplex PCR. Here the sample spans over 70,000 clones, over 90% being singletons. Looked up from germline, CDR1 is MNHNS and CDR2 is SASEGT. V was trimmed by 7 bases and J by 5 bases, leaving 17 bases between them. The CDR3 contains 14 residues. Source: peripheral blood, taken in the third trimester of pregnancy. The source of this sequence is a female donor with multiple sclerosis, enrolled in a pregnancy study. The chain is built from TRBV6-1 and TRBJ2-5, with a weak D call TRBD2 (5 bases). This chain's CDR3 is CASNPWEIGETQYF. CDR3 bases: TGTGCCAGCAACCCCTGGGAGATAGGGGAGACCCAGTACTTC.